This TCR beta chain was obtained from a study of beta chain features in type 1 diabetes. Points from the study as a whole: TCRB CDR3 length was moderately but significantly reduced in all four CD4+ subsets of Type 1 diabetes patients. The study found that naive, central memory and Treg TCRB repertoires appeared more similar in patients than in healthy donors. VDJ junctions from patients with type 1 diabetes contained fewer insertions and more deletions.

One heparinised blood draw averaging roughly 120 mL was given by each donor. This clone was observed a few times. The antigen remains unidentified. Since all of the isolated RNA was reverse transcribed, expressed TCRB transcripts were what got sequenced. The protocol was immunoSEQ multiplex PCR, while the TCRdb copy is restricted to in-frame clones and leaves out a portion. The data contain more than 300,000 clones, 7% to 10% of them singletons. Germline-derived CDR1 and CDR2 are SGHAT and FQNNGV. The CDR3 length is 17 residues. V was clipped by 3 bases and J by 0 bases; unmatched bases: 8. This receptor was identified in a man aged 30 to 45 with type 1 diabetes. The V gene is TRBV11-2, the J gene TRBJ2-3, with 8 bases identical to TRBD2. Sequences were obtained from central memory CD4+ T cells from blood. The CDR3 DNA follows: TGTGCCAGCAGCTTGACCCCCCCTAGCGGGAGCACAGATACGCAGTATTTT. It translates to CASSLTPPSGSTDTQYF.